This T cell receptor (beta chain) emerged from a study of T cells after posttransplantation cyclophosphamide. A word on this clone: Its antigen is currently unknown.

Study results and caveats: Skin or GI-infiltrating T cells shared few TRB sequences with blood. Recipient CMV seropositivity and CMV reactivation strongly tracked TRB clonality. Donor-recipient repertoire similarity was low at 1-2 months, rising over year one.

Cyclophosphamide on days +3 and +4 followed busulfan-fludarabine conditioning and a marrow graft. CDR3 length equals 18 residues. Losses at the gene ends were 0 bases for V and 6 bases for J; bases not matched to a gene: 6. The V gene's germline CDR1 is SGDLS and CDR2 YYNGEE. Sequencing used immunoSEQ multiplex PCR; TCRdb keeps in-frame clones, though not all of them. In the table there are some 20,000 clones, roughly 72% of which are singletons. This rearrangement joins TRBV9 to TRBJ2-1; TRBD2 matches at 16 bases. The clonotype was recovered from a male patient in his thirties who received an allogeneic stem cell transplant from a related donor, was CMV-positive, and had acute GVHD only. The graft donor may account for some of the T cells. Material: PBMCs, obtained after an allogeneic stem cell transplant with post-transplant cyclophosphamide. The CDR3: CASSVAGGTSGGANEQFF. In DNA form, the CDR3 reads TGTGCCAGCAGCGTAGCTGGCGGGACTAGCGGGGGGGCCAATGAGCAGTTCTTC.